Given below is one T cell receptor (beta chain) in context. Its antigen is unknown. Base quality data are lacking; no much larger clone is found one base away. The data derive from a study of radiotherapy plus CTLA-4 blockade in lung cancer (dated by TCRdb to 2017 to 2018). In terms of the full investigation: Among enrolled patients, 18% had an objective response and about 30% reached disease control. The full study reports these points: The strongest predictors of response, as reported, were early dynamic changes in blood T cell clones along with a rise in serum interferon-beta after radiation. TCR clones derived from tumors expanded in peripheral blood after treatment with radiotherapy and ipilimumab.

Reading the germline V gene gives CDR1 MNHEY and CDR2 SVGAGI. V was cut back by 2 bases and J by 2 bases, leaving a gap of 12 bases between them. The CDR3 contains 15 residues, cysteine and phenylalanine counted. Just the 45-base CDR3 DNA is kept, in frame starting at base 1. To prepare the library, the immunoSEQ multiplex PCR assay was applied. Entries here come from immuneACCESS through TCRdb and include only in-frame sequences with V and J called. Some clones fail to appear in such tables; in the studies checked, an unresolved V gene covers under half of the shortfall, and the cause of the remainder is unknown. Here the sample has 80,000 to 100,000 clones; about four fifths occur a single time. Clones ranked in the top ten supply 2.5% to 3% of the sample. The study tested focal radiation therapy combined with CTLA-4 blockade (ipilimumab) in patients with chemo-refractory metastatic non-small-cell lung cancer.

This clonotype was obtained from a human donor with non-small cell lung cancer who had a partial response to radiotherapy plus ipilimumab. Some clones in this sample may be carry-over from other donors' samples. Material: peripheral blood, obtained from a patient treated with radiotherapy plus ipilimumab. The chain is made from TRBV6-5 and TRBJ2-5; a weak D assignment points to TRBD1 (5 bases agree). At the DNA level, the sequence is TGTGCCAGCAGTTACGGTGTGGCAGGGCAAGAGACCCAGTACTTC. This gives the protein CASSYGVAGQETQYF.